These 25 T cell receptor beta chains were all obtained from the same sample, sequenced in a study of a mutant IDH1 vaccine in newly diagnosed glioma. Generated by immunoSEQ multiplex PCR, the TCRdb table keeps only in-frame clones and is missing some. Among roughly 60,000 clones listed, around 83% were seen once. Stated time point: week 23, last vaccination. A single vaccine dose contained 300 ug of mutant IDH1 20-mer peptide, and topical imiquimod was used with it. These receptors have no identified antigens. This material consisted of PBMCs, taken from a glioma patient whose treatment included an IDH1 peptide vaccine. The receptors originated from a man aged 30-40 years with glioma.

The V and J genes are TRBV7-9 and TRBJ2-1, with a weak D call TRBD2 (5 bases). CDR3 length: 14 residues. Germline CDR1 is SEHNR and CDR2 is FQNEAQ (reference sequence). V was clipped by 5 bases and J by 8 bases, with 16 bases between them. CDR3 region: CASSLTSTSHEQFF. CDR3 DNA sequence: TGTGCCAGCAGCCTGACTTCAACTAGTCATGAGCAGTTCTTC.

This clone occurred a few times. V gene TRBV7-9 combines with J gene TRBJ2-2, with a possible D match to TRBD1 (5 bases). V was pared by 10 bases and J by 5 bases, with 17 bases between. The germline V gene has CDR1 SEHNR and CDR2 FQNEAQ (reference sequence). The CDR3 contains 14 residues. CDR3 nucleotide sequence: TGTGCCACCCCCCCCCACAGGACGACCGGGGAGCTGTTTTTT. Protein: CATPPHRTTGELFF.

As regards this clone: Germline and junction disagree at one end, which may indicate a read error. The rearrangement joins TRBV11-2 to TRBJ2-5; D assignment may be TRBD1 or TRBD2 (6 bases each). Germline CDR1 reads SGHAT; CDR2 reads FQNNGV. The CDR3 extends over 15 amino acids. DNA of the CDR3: TGTGCCACCAGCTTAAAGGAGGGGGACCGGCAGACCCAGTACTTC. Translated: CATSLKEGDRQTQYF. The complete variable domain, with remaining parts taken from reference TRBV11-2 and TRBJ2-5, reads EAGVAQSPRYKIIEKRQSVAFWCNPISGHATLYWYQQILGQGPKLLIQFQNNGVVDDSQLPKDRFSAERLKGVDSTLKIQPAKLEDSAVYLCATSLKEGDRQTQYFGPGTRLLVL.

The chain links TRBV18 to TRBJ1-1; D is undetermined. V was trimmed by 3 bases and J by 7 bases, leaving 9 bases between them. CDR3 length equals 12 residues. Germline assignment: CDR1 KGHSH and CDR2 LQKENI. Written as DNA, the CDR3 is TGTGCCAGCTCACCTCTCCAAGGTGAAGCTTTCTTT. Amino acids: CASSPLQGEAFF. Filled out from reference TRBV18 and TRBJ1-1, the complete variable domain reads NAGVMQNPRHLVRRRGQEARLRCSPMKGHSHVYWYRQLPEEGLKFMVYLQKENIIDESGMPKERFSAEFPKEGPSILRIQQVVRGDSAAYFCASSPLQGEAFFGQGTRLTVV.

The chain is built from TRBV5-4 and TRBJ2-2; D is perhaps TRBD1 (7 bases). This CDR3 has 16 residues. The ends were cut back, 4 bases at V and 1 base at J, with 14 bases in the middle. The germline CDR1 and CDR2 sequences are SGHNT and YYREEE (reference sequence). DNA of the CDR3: TGTGCCAGCAGCAAGGCCCAGGGGGGGAACACCGGGGAGCTGTTTTTT. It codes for CASSKAQGGNTGELFF.

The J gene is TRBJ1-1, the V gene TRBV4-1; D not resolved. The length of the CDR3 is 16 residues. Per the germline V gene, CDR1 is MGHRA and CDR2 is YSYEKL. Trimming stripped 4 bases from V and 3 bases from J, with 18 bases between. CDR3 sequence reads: CASSPSRRRLDTEAFF. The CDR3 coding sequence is TGCGCCAGCAGCCCAAGTCGTAGGAGGCTCGACACTGAAGCTTTCTTT.

CDR3 sequence: CASSHAGLSTYEQYF. CDR3 DNA sequence: TGCGCCAGCAGCCACGCGGGACTATCGACCTACGAGCAGTACTTC. This chain joins TRBV4-1 and TRBJ2-7; 7 nucleotides match TRBD2. V lost 3 bases, J lost 2 bases, and 7 bases stayed unmatched. This CDR3 spans 15 amino acids. Germline-derived CDR1 and CDR2 are MGHRA and YSYEKL.

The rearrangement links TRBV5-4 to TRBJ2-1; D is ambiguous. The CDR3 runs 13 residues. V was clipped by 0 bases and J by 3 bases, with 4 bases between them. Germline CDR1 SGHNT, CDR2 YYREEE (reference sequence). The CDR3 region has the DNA TGTGCCAGCAGCTTGGCCAGCTACAATGAGCAGTTCTTC. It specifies CASSLASYNEQFF.

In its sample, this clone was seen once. CDR3 loop: CSVDEGGVGTQYF. CDR3 nucleotide sequence: TGCAGCGTTGATGAAGGAGGCGTCGGGACCCAGTACTTC. The chain combines TRBV29-1 with TRBJ2-5; D may be TRBD2 (5 bases). V gave up 3 bases and J gave up 7 bases, with 15 bases separating them. The CDR3 runs to 13 residues. Germline V gene sequence: CDR1 SQVTM, CDR2 ANQGSEA.

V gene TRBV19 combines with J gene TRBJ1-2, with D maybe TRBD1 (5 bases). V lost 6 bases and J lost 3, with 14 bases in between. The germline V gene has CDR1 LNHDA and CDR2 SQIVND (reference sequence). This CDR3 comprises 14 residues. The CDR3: CASRTERPYYGYTF. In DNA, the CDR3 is TGTGCCAGTAGGACAGAAAGACCCTACTATGGCTACACCTTC.

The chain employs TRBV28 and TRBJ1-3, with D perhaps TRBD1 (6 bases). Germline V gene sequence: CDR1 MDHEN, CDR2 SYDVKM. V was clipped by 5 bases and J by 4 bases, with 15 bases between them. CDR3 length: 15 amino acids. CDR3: CASSLQGVFGNTIYF. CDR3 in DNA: TGTGCCAGCAGTCTACAGGGTGTATTCGGAAACACCATATATTTT.

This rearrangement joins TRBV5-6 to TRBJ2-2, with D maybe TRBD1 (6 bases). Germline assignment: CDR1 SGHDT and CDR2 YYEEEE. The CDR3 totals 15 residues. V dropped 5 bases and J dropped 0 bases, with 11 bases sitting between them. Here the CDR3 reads CASSSDSANTGELFF. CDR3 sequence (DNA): TGTGCCAGCAGTTCGGACAGTGCGAACACCGGGGAGCTGTTTTTT.

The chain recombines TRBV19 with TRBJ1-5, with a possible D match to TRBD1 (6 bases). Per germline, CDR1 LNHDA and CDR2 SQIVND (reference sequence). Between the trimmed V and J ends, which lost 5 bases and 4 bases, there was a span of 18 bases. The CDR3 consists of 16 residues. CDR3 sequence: CASSPGARLPNQPQHF. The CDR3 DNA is TGTGCCAGTAGTCCGGGGGCGAGACTTCCTAATCAGCCCCAGCATTTT.

CDR3 in amino acids: CASRNRWDTEAFF. The CDR3 DNA follows: TGCGCCAGCAGGAACCGGTGGGACACTGAAGCTTTCTTT. V and J are TRBV10-2 and TRBJ1-1; D unclear. From germline, CDR1 is WSHSY and CDR2 SAAADI. The CDR3 runs to 13 residues. Trimming stripped 6 bases from V and 3 bases from J, with 11 bases between.

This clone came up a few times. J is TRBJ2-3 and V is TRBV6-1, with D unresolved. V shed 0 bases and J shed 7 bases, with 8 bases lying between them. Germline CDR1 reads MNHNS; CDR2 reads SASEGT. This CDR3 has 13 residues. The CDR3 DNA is TGTGCCAGCAGTGAAGCGGAAGTGAATACGCAGTATTTT. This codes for CASSEAEVNTQYF.

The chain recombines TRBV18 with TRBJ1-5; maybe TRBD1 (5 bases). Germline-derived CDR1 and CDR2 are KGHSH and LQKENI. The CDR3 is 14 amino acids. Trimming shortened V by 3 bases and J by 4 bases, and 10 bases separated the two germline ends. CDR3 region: CASSPGLQNQPQHF. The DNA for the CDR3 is TGTGCCAGCTCACCGGGACTGCAAAATCAGCCCCAGCATTTT. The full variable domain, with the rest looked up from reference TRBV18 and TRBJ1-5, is NAGVMQNPRHLVRRRGQEARLRCSPMKGHSHVYWYRQLPEEGLKFMVYLQKENIIDESGMPKERFSAEFPKEGPSILRIQQVVRGDSAAYFCASSPGLQNQPQHFGDGTRLSIL.

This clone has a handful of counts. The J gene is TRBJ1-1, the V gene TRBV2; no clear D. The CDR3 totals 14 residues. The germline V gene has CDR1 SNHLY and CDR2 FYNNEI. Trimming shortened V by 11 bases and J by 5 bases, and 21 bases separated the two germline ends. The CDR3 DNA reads TGTGCCCAAAGCACCGTCCGGGGTTTGACTGAAGCTTTCTTT. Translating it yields CAQSTVRGLTEAFF. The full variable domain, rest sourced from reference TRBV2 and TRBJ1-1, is EPEVTQTPSHQVTQMGQEVILRCVPISNHLYFYWYRQILGQKVEFLVSFYNNEISEKSEIFDDQFSVERPDGSNFTLKIRSTKLEDSAMYFCAQSTVRGLTEAFFGQGTRLTVV.

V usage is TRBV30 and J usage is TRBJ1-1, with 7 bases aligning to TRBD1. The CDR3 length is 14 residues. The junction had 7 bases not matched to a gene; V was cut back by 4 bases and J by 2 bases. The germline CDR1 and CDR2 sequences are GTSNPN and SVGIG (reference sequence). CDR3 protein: CAWKRGTVNTEAFF. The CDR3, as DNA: TGTGCCTGGAAGCGGGGGACAGTTAACACTGAAGCTTTCTTT.

The CDR3 DNA sequence: TGTGCCAGCAGCCGGGCCGGGGAGCTGTTTTTT. It encodes CASSRAGELFF. V and J are TRBV7-6 and TRBJ2-2, with D unclear. The ends were cut back, 5 bases at V and 6 bases at J, with 4 bases in the middle. The CDR3 extends over 11 amino acids. CDR1 is SGHVS and CDR2 is FNYEAQ in the germline V gene.

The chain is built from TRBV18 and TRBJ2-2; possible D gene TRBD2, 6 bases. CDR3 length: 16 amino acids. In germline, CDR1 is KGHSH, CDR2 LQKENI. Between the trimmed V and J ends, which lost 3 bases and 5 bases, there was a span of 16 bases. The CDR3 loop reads CASSPRRRGGTGELFF. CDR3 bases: TGTGCCAGCTCACCTCGAAGGCGGGGCGGGACCGGGGAGCTGTTTTTT.

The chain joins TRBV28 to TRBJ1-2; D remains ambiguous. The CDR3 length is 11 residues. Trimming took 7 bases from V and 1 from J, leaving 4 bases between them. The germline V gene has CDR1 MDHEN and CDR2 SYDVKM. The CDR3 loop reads CASKHNYGYTF. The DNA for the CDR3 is TGTGCCAGCAAGCATAACTATGGCTACACCTTC.

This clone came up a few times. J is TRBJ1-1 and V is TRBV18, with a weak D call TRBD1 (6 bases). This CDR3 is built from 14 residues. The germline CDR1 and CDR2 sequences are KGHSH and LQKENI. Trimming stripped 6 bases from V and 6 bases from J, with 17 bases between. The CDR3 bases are TGTGCCAGCTCCCCGAGTCGATCAGGGGCTGAAGCTTTCTTT. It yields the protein CASSPSRSGAEAFF.

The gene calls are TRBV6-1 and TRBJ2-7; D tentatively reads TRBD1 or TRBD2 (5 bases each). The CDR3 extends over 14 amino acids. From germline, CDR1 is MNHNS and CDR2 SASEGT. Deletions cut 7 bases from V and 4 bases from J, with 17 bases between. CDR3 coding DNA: TGTGCCAGCACCGGGACGGTGGGAAAATACGAGCAGTACTTC. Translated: CASTGTVGKYEQYF.

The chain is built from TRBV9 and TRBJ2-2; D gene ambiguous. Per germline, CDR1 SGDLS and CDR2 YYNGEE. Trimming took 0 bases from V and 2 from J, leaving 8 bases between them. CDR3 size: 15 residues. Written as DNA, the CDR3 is TGTGCCAGCAGCGTAGGGGCAGTAAACACCGGGGAGCTGTTTTTT. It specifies CASSVGAVNTGELFF.

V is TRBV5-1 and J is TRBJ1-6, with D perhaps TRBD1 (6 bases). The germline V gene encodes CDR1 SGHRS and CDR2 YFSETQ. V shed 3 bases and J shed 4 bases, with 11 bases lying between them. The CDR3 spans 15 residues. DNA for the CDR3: TGCGCCAGCAGCTCCGGTAGGGGGTATAATTCACCCCTCCACTTT. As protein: CASSSGRGYNSPLHF. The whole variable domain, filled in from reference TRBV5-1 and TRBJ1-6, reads KAGVTQTPRYLIKTRGQQVTLSCSPISGHRSVSWYQQTPGQGLQFLFEYFSETQRNKGNFPGRFSGRQFSNSRSEMNVSTLELGDSALYLCASSSGRGYNSPLHFGNGTRLTVT.